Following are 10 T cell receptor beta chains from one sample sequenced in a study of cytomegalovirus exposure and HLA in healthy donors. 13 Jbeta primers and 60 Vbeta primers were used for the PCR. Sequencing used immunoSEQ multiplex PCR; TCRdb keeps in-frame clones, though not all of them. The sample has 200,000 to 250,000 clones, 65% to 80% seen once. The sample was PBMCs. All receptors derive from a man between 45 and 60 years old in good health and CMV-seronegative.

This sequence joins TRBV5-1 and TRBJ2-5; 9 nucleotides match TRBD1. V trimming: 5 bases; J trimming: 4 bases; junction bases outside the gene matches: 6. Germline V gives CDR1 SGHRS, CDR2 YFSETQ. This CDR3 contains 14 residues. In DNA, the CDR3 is TGCGCCAGCAGTACCACAGGGGGCGGAGAGACCCAGTACTTC. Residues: CASSTTGGGETQYF.

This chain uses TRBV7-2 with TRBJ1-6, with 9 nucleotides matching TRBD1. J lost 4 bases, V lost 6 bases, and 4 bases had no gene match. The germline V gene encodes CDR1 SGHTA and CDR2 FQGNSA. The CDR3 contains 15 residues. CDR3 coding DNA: TGTGCCAGCAGGGACAGGGGTGGATATAATTCACCCCTCCACTTT. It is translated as CASRDRGGYNSPLHF.

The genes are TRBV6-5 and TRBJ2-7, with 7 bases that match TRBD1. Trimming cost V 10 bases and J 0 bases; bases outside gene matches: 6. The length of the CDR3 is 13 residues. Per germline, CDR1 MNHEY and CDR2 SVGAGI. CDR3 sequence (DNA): TGTGCCACCACAGGGGCCTCCTCCTACGAGCAGTACTTC. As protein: CATTGASSYEQYF.

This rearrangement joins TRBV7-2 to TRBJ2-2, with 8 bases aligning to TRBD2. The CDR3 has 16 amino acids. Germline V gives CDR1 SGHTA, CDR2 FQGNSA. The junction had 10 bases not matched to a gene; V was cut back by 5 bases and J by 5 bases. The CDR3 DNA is TGTGCCAGCAGCCGGGTTACGGGAGGGAGGACCGGGGAGCTGTTTTTT. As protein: CASSRVTGGRTGELFF.

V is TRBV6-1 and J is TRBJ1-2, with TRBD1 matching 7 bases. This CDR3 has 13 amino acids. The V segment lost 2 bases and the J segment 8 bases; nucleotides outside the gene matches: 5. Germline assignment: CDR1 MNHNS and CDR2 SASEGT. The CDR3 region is CASSELQGYGYTF. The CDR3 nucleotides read TGTGCCAGCAGTGAACTACAGGGGTACGGCTACACCTTC.

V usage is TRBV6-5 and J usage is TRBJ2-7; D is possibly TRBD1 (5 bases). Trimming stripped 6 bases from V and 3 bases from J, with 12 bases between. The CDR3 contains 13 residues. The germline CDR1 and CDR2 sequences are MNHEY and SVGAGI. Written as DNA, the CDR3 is TGTGCCAGCAGCCGCACAGGAATCTACGAGCAGTACTTC. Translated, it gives CASSRTGIYEQYF.

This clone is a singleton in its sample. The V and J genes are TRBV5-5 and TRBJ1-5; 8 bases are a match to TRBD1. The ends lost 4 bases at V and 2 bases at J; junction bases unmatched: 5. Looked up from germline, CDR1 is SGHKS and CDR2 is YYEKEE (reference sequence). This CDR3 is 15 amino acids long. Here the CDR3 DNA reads TGTGCCAGCAGCCCCACAGGGGGGGGCAATCAGCCCCAGCATTTT. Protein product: CASSPTGGGNQPQHF.

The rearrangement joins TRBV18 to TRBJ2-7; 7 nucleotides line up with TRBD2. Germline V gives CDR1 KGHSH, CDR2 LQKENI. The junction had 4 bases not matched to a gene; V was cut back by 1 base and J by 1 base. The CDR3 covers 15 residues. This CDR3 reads CASSPRGGSSYEQYF. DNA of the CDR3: TGTGCCAGCTCACCACGCGGCGGGAGTTCCTACGAGCAGTACTTC.

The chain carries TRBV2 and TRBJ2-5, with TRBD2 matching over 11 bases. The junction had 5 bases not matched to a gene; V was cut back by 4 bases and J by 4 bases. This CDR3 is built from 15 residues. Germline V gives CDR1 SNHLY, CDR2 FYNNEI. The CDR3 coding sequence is TGTGCCAGCAGTGTAACTAGCGGGAGTGGAGAGACCCAGTACTTC. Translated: CASSVTSGSGETQYF.

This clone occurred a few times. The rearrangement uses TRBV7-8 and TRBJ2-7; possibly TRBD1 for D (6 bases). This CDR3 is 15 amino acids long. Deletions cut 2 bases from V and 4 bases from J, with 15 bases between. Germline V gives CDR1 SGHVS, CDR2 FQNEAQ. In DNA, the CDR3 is TGTGCCAGCAGCTTAAGCCAGGGGCCCTCTTACGAGCAGTACTTC. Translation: CASSLSQGPSYEQYF.